This T cell receptor (beta chain) was observed in a study of cytomegalovirus exposure and HLA in healthy donors. Notes on the study in general: Highly shared sequence variants in one cluster were likely a sequencing artifact. Some V segments (TRBV6-2 and TRBV6-3 among them) were excluded as indistinguishable.

The CDR3 runs to 17 residues. V lost 4 bases and J 2 bases, leaving 18 bases between the germline ends. Germline CDR1 SGHRS, CDR2 YFSETQ. 60 Vbeta and 13 Jbeta primers were used in PCR. As handled by the study authors: An analysis that came later counted 77 million or so unique TCR beta chains, roughly 11 million shared. Libraries were prepared by immunoSEQ multiplex PCR; TCRdb keeps only in-frame clonotypes and omits some of them. That table gives V, J and clone size, and the DNA gave D and trimming. The table lists around 140,000 clones, roughly 66% of them singletons. This clone was found a few times. The antigen is not known.

The TCR sequence derives from a woman aged 60-75 years in good health and CMV-seronegative. The J gene is TRBJ2-2, the V gene TRBV5-1, with TRBD2 as a possible D gene (6 bases). Sample: PBMCs. In nucleotides, the CDR3 is TGCGCCAGCAGCCCCCTCGGGGGTAGCGGAAACACCGGGGAGCTGTTTTTT. It translates to CASSPLGGSGNTGELFF.